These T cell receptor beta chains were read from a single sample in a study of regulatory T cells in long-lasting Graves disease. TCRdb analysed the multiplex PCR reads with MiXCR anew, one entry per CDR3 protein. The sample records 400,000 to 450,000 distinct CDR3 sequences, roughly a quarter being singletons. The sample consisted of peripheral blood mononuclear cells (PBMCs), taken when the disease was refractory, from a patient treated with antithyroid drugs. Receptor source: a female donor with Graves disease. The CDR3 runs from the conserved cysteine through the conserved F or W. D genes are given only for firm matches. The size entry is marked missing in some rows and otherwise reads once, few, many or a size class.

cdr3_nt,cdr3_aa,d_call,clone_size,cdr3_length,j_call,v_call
TGTGCCACCAGCAGAGATCAGGCGGGAGGGTTTAACATTCAGTACTTC,CATSRDQAGGFNIQYF,TRBD2,NA,16,TRBJ2-4,TRBV15
TGCGCCAGCAGCTTGAGGGGTCGGACAGGGGGCTATGGCTACACCTTC,CASSLRGRTGGYGYTF,TRBD1,few,16,TRBJ1-2,TRBV5-1
TGCGCCAGCAGCTTGGGGGGACAGGGGCCTCGAGGGACCCAGTACTTC,CASSLGGQGPRGTQYF,TRBD1,few,16,TRBJ2-5,TRBV5-1
TGTGCCAGCAGTTTAAACCTTCAAAGCTCCTACGAGCAGTACTTC,CASSLNLQSSYEQYF,NA,NA,15,TRBJ2-7,TRBV27
TGTGCCAGCAGCTTGGATTCGCAGGACGGGTATGGCTACACCTTC,CASSLDSQDGYGYTF,NA,NA,15,TRBJ1-2,TRBV5-6
TGTGCCAGCAGCCCCGACAGGGTCCTGTTTTTT,CASSPDRVLFF,TRBD1,NA,11,TRBJ2-2,TRBV6-1
TGTGCCAGCGGGGTGCCGAGACAGGGGGGAAGGAACTTC,CASGVPRQGGRNF,TRBD1,few,13,TRBJ2-7,TRBV28
TGTGCCAGCAGTTACTCGATTACGGGGACCCAGTACTTC,CASSYSITGTQYF,NA,NA,13,TRBJ2-5,TRBV6-5
TGTGCCAGCTTAGGACAGGGTAATCAGCCCCAGCATTTT,CASLGQGNQPQHF,TRBD1,few,13,TRBJ1-5,TRBV6-1
TGTGCCTGGAGTAGGTGGAAAGAGACCCAGTACTTC,CAWSRWKETQYF,NA,many,12,TRBJ2-5,TRBV30
TGTGCCAGCAGCCCAGGGCCATTGAACACTGAAGCTTTCTTT,CASSPGPLNTEAFF,NA,many,14,TRBJ1-1,TRBV11-3